The sequence of this T cell receptor (beta chain) was determined in a study of T cells in Graves' hyperthyroidism and ophthalmopathy. In germline, CDR1 is MDHEN, CDR2 SYDVKM. V lost 3 bases and J 5 bases, leaving 11 bases between the germline ends. The CDR3 has 14 residues. TCR beta CDR3 regions were amplified from RNA transcripts. HTBI primers were the set used in a first-round RT-PCR of the TCR CDR3. TCRdb ran MiXCR on the multiplex PCR reads and lists one entry per CDR3 protein. The table has 250,000 to 300,000 distinct CDR3 sequences, less than 15% seen once. Sample: blood. The rearrangement links TRBV28 to TRBJ1-5; D unclear. The receptor's source is a woman in her 40s with Graves' hyperthyroidism that later progressed to Graves' ophthalmopathy. The CDR3 region is CASSLIGFHQPQHF. CDR3 bases: TGTGCCAGCAGTTTGATCGGGTTTCATCAGCCCCAGCATTTT.